This T cell receptor (beta chain) was identified during a study of T cells in tuberculosis. In the study overall: T cells were selected with CD1B tetramers loaded with glucose monomycolate. General observations from the study: A GMM-specific repertoire classifier reached just under 90% accuracy, AUROC more than 0.8.

Comments on this clone: Its specificity is not known.

Sequencing used immunoSEQ multiplex PCR; TCRdb keeps in-frame clones, though not all of them. The sample shows 35,000 to 40,000 clones, approximately 94% of them seen only once. Sequences were obtained from PBMCs. The clonotype comes from a donor between 5 and 29 years old with latent tuberculosis or without tuberculosis infection. Some clones in this sample may be carry-over from other donors' samples.

The CDR3 DNA reads as TGTGCCAGTACCGACTTCACCGGCACCTCGAACACCGGGGAGCTGTTTTTT. It is translated as CASTDFTGTSNTGELFF. The chain carries TRBV19 and TRBJ2-2; D unresolved. This CDR3 comprises 17 residues. CDR1 is LNHDA and CDR2 is SQIVND in the germline V gene (reference sequence). V was cut by 7 bases and J by 0 bases, with 18 bases left in between.